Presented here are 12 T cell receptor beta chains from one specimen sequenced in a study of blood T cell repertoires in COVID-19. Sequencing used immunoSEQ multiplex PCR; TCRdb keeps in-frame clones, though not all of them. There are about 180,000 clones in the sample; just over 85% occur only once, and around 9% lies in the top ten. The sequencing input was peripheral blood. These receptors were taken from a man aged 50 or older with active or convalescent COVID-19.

CDR3 bases: TGTGCCAGCAGCTGGGGCTCGGGTGAAAAACTGTTTTTT. Protein: CASSWGSGEKLFF. The chain employs TRBV7-9 and TRBJ1-4; the D gene is possibly TRBD1 (5 bases). Germline V gene sequence: CDR1 SEHNR, CDR2 FQNEAQ (reference sequence). The V end lost 4 bases, the J end lost 7 bases, and 10 bases lay between the germline ends. The CDR3 runs to 13 residues.

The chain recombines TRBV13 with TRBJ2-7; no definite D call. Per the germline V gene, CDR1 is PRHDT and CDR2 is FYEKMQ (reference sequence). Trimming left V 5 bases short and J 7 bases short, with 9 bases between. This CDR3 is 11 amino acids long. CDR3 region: CASSILREQYF. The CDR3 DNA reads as TGTGCCAGCAGCATACTACGGGAGCAGTACTTC.

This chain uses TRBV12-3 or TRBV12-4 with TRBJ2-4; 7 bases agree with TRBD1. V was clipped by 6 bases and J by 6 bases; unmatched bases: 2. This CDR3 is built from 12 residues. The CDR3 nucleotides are TGTGCCAGCAGCAACAGGGGAAACATTCAGTACTTC. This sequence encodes CASSNRGNIQYF.

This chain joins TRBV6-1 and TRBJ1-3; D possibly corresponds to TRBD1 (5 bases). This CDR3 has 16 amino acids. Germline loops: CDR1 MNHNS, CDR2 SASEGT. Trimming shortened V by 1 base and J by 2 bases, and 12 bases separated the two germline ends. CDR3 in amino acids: CASSEVIRVTGNTIYF. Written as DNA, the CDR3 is TGTGCCAGCAGTGAAGTCATCAGGGTGACTGGAAACACCATATATTTT.

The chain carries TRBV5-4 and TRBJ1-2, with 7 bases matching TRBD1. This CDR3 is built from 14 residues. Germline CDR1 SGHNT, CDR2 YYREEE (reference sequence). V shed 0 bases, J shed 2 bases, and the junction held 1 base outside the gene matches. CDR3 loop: CASSLGGQNYGYTF. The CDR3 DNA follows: TGTGCCAGCAGCTTGGGGGGACAGAACTATGGCTACACCTTC.

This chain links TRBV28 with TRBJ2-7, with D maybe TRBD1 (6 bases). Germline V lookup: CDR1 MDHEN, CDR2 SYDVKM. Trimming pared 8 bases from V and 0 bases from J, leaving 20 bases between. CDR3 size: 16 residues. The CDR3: CASRQGPLAISYEQYF. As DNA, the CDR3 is TGTGCCAGCCGGCAGGGGCCCTTAGCTATCTCCTACGAGCAGTACTTC.

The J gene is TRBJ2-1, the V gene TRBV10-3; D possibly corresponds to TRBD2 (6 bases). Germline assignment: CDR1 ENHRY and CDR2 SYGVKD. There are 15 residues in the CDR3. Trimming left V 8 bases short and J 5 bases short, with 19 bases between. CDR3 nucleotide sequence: TGTGCCATCCGTCGTATGAAGGAGGGTGACAATGAGCAGTTCTTC. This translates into CAIRRMKEGDNEQFF.

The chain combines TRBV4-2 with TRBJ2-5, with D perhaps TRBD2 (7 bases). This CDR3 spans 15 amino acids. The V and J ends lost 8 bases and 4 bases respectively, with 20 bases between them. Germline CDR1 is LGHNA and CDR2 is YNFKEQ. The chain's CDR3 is CASRYGGGDGETQYF. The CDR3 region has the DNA TGTGCCAGCCGATACGGCGGGGGCGACGGAGAGACCCAGTACTTC.

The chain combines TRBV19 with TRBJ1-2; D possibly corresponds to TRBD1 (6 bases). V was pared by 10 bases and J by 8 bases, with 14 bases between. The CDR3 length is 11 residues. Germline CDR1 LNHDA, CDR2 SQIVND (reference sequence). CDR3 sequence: CATTTGLGYTF. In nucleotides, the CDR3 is TGTGCCACAACGACAGGCTTGGGCTACACCTTC.

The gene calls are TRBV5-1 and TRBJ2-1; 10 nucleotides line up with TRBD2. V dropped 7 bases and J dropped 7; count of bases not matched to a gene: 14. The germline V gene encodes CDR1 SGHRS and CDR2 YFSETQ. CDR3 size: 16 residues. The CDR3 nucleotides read TGCGCCAGCTCCCCTGATCCTAGCGGGAGAGCAAATGAGCAGTTCTTC. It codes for CASSPDPSGRANEQFF.

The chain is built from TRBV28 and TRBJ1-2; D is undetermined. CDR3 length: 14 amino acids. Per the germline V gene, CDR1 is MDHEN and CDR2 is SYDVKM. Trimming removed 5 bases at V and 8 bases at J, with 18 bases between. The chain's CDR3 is CASSALATIGGYTF. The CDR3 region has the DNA TGTGCCAGCAGTGCCCTCGCCACAATCGGGGGCTACACCTTC.

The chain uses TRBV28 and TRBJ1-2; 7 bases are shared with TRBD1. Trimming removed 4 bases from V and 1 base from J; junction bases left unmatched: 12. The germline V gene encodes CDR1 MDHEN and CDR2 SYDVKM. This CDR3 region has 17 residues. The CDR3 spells CASSSWVGQANNYGYTF. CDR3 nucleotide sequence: TGTGCCAGCAGTTCCTGGGTAGGACAGGCAAATAACTATGGCTACACCTTC.